The rows below give T cell receptor beta chains drawn from one sample of a study of shared clonotypes between healthy human individuals. Assay: immunoSEQ multiplex PCR; the TCRdb copy retains only in-frame clones and omits some. The table has over a million clones, 98% seen once. Sequencing was performed on naive CD4+ T cells sorted from blood. The receptors here all came from a young man in good health. The CDR3 runs from the conserved cysteine through the conserved F or W. D genes are given only for firm matches.

>NA|TRBV6-1|TRBJ2-1
CASSEQRTLTEYNEQFF
TGTGCCAGCAGTGAACAACGTACTCTGACAGAATACAATGAGCAGTTCTTC
>NA|TRBV15|TRBJ1-2
CATSRDWGLNYGYTF
TGTGCCACCAGCAGAGATTGGGGCCTTAACTATGGCTACACCTTC
>NA|TRBV6-5|TRBJ1-1
CASSYKKGVSEAFF
TGTGCCAGCAGTTACAAGAAGGGAGTGTCTGAAGCTTTCTTT
>TRBD1|TRBV30|TRBJ2-5
CASQTGGYQETQYF
TGTGCCAGTCAGACAGGGGGGTACCAAGAGACCCAGTACTTC
>NA|TRBV10-3|TRBJ1-4
CAISERAANEKLFF
TGTGCCATCAGTGAGCGGGCGGCTAATGAAAAACTGTTTTTT
>NA|TRBV5-1|TRBJ2-1
CASRSEVEQFF
TGCGCCAGCAGGTCGGAGGTTGAGCAGTTCTTC
>NA|TRBV30|TRBJ1-4
CAWSVPGVANEKLFF
TGTGCCTGGAGTGTCCCAGGGGTGGCTAATGAAAAACTGTTTTTT
>NA|TRBV2|TRBJ1-2
CASFPTGKYGYTF
TGTGCCAGCTTCCCTACAGGGAAGTATGGCTACACCTTC
>TRBD1|TRBV7-8|TRBJ2-5
CASRKADRSYQETQYF
TGTGCCAGCAGGAAAGCGGACAGGTCGTACCAAGAGACCCAGTACTTC
>NA|TRBV10-1|TRBJ2-3
CASSVLFTDTQYF
TGCGCCAGCAGTGTTCTCTTCACAGATACGCAGTATTTT